The rows below give T cell receptor beta chains drawn from one sample of a study of control samples from healthy donors and cancer patients. Clones were sequenced by immunoSEQ multiplex PCR, and TCRdb holds only the in-frame ones, with some missing. The data contain 120,000 to 150,000 clones, 75% to 90% of them singletons. The sample taken for sequencing was blood. These receptors originate from a young man in good health. Both conserved end residues are trimmed from each CDR3. D genes are given only for firm matches. Clone size is stated in some rows and not others, as once, few, many or a class when expanded.

D	V	J	size	CDR3
.	TRBV14	TRBJ1-5	.	ASSQQSNQPQH
.	TRBV7-6	TRBJ2-1	once	ASSPLLTDEQF
TRBD1	TRBV11-2	TRBJ2-7	once	ASSLVDRGLHEQY
TRBD2	TRBV7-3	TRBJ2-3	.	ASSLGPSGGASDTQY
TRBD1	TRBV5-4	TRBJ1-2	.	ASRRTGGGYGYT
TRBD2	TRBV15	TRBJ2-7	.	ATSRGVGRTGTSSYEQY
.	TRBV27	TRBJ1-1	few	ASSLDRGKVDTEAF
.	TRBV6-5	TRBJ2-2	.	ASSKRGVGTGELF
.	TRBV7-3	TRBJ2-2	once	ASSSGLTTGELF
.	TRBV9	TRBJ2-5	.	ASSVAPGEETQY
.	TRBV25-1	TRBJ2-7	.	ASSGPAGTSYEQC
.	TRBV5-4	TRBJ2-7	.	ASTGDTSYEQY
.	TRBV5-1	TRBJ2-3	.	ASSLTTDTQY
.	TRBV3-1/TRBV3-2	TRBJ1-1	.	ASSQDATGSHTEAF
TRBD2	TRBV19	TRBJ2-1	.	ASSGLAGSYNEQF
.	TRBV18	TRBJ1-6	once	ASSPRPAGDNSPLH
.	TRBV6-5	TRBJ2-5	once	ASSYSNRAKETQY
.	TRBV5-1	TRBJ2-2	.	ASGPPYRENTGELF
TRBD2	TRBV4-2	TRBJ2-7	few	ASSPRSRGDSPYEQY
.	TRBV6-2/TRBV6-3	TRBJ2-7	.	ASSPSKVVSYEQY
.	TRBV7-2	TRBJ1-2	.	ASRKTANYGYT
.	TRBV29-1	TRBJ2-7	.	SVEDGGAHGEY